The clone carrying this T cell receptor (beta chain) has a handful of counts. Antigen specificity is unknown. The sample belongs to a study of identical twins. Each CDR3 protein is one row after TCRdb ran MiXCR on the 5' RACE reads. The sample has 500,000 to 550,000 distinct CDR3 sequences; about 20% are singletons. V was clipped by 6 bases and J by 4 bases, with 10 bases between them. Germline V CDR1 and CDR2: DFQATT, SNEGSKA (reference sequence). The CDR3 extends over 12 amino acids. Study-level results: The study based its conclusions on cross-sectional statistical analysis and did not follow the same donors. Insertion counts were lower in abundant cord blood beta clonotypes, a trend that memory repertoires did not show.

The same data also contributed to another study, on T cells expressing NK-cell markers. From that study: Obtained from sorted CD3+CD56+NKG2C+, CD3+CD56+NKG2C- and CD3+CD56-NKG2C+ T cells were the TCR beta repertoires. Whether expanded NKG2C+ T cell clones were HCMV specific stayed uncertain.

This receptor was identified in a woman between 18 and 30 years old in good health. The sequenced material came from CD4+ T cells sorted from blood. The V and J genes are TRBV20-1 and TRBJ1-3; TRBD1 is a possible D gene (6 bases). CDR3 nucleotide sequence: TGCAGTGCCAGGGACACGGGAAACACCATATATTTT. Protein product: CSARDTGNTIYF.